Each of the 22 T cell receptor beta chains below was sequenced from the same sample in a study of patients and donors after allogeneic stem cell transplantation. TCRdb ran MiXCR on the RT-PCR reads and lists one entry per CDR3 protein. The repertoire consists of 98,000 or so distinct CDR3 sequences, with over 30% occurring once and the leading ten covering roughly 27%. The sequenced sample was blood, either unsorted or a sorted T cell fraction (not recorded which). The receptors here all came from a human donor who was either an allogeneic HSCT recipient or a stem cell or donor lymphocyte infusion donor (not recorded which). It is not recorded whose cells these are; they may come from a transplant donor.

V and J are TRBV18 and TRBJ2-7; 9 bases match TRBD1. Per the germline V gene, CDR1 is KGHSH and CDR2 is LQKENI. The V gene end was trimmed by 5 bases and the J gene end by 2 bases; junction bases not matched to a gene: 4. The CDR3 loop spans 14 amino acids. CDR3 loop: CASSGRDRAYEQYF. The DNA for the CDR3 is TGTGCCAGCTCAGGCAGGGACAGGGCCTACGAGCAGTACTTC.

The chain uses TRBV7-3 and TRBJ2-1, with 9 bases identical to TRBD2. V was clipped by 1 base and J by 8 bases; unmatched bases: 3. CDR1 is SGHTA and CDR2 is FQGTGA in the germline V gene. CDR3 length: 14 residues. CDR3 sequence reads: CASSLSSGSDEQFF. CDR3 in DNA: TGTGCCAGCAGCTTAAGTAGCGGGAGCGATGAGCAGTTCTTC.

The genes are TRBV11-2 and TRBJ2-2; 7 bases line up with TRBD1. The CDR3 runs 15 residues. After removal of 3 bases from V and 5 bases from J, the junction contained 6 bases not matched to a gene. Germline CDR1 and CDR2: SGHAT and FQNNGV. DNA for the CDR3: TGTGCCAGCAGCTTCCTCTTACAGGGGACCGGGGAGCTGTTTTTT. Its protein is CASSFLLQGTGELFF.

In DNA form, the CDR3 reads TGTGCCACCAGCAGAGATCAGGGGACAGAGACCCAGTACTTC. As protein: CATSRDQGTETQYF. This sequence joins TRBV15 and TRBJ2-5, with D perhaps matching TRBD1 (6 bases). The V gene lost 0 bases and the J gene lost 4 bases, with 9 bases spanning the gap. CDR1 LNHNV and CDR2 YYDKDF come from the germline V gene (reference sequence). The CDR3 sequence is 14 residues long.

This CDR3 reads CASSTLGRGMNTEAFF. In DNA, the CDR3 is TGTGCCAGTAGCACCCTGGGGCGGGGGATGAACACTGAAGCTTTCTTT. The chain has TRBV19 and TRBJ1-1, with TRBD1 as a possible D gene (5 bases). The germline V and J ends were trimmed by 6 bases and 0 bases, with 17 bases remaining between them. This CDR3 is 16 amino acids long. The germline gives CDR1 LNHDA, CDR2 SQIVND (reference sequence).

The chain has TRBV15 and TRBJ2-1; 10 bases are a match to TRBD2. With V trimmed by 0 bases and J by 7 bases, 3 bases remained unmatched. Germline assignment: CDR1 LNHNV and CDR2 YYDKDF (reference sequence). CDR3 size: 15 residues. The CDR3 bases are TGTGCCACCAGCAGAGATCTAGCGGGAGTGAATGAGCAGTTCTTC. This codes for CATSRDLAGVNEQFF.

CDR3 nucleotides: TGCGCCAGCAGCCCAAACGGGAGGGCCTACTACAATGAGCAGTTCTTC. Its translation: CASSPNGRAYYNEQFF. This chain uses TRBV4-3 with TRBJ2-1; 8 nucleotides match TRBD2. The trim removed 4 bases at V and 3 bases at J, leaving 8 bases unmatched. This CDR3 spans 16 amino acids. The germline V gene has CDR1 LGHNA and CDR2 YSLEER.

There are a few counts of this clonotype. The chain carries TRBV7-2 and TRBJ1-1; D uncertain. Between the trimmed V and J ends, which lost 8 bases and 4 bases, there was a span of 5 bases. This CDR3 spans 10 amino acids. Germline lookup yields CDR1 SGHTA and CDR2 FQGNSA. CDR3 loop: CASGSTEAFF. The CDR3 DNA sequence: TGTGCCAGCGGCTCCACTGAAGCTTTCTTT.

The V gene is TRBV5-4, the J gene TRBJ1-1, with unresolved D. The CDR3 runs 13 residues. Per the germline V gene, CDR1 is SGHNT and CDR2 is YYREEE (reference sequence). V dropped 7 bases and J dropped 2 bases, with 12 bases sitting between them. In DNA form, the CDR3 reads TGTGCCAGCGGAAACCGACAAAACACTGAAGCTTTCTTT. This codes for CASGNRQNTEAFF.

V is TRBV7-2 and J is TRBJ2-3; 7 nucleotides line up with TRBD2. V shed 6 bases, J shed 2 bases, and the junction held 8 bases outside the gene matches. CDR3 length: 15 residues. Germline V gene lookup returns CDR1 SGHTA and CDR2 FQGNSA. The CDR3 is CASRRTRVLTDTQYF. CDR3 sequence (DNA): TGTGCCAGCAGGCGGACTAGAGTGCTCACAGATACGCAGTATTTT. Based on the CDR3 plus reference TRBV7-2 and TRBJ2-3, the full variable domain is GAGVSQSPSNKVTEKGKDVELRCDPISGHTALYWYRQSLGQGLEFLIYFQGNSAPDKSGLPSDRFSAERTGGSVSTLTIQRTQQEDSAVYLCASRRTRVLTDTQYFGPGTRLTVL.

CDR3 nucleotide sequence: TGTGCCAGCAGCGATCGAGGGGTCTCTGGGGCCAACGTCCTGACTTTC. Its translation: CASSDRGVSGANVLTF. The J gene is TRBJ2-6, the V gene TRBV7-9; D is perhaps TRBD1 or TRBD2 (5 bases each). CDR1 is SEHNR and CDR2 is FQNEAQ in the germline V gene (reference sequence). Trimming took 5 bases from V and 0 from J, leaving 11 bases between them. This CDR3 is 16 amino acids long. The entire variable domain, with the rest obtained from reference TRBV7-9 and TRBJ2-6, is as follows: DTGVSQNPRHKITKRGQNVTFRCDPISEHNRLYWYRQTLGQGPEFLTYFQNEAQLEKSRLLSDRFSAERPKGSFSTLEIQRTEQGDSAMYLCASSDRGVSGANVLTFGAGSRLTVL.

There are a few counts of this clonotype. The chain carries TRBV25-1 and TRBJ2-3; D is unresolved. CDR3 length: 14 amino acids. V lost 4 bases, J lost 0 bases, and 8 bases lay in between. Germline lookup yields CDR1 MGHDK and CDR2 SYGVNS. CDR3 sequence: CASSARLSTDTQYF. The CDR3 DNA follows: TGTGCCAGCAGTGCACGACTGAGCACAGATACGCAGTATTTT.

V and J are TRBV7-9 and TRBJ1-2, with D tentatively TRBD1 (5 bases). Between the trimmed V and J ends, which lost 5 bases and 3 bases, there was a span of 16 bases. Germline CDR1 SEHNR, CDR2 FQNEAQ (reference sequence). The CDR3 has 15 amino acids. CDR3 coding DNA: TGTGCCAGCAGCGTTTATCCCGGGACGCACTATGGCTACACCTTC. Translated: CASSVYPGTHYGYTF.

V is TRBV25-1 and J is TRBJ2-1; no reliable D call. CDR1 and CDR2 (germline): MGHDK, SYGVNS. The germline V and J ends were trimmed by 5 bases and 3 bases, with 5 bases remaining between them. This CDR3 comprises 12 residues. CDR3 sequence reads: CASSKIYNEQFF. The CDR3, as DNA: TGTGCCAGCAGTAAGATCTACAATGAGCAGTTCTTC.

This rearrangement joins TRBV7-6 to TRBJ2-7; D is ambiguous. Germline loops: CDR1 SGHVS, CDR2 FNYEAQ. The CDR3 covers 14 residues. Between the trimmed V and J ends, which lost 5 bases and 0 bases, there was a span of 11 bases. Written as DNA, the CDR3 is TGTGCCAGCAGCAAAAATGGGCCCTCCTACGAGCAGTACTTC. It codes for CASSKNGPSYEQYF.

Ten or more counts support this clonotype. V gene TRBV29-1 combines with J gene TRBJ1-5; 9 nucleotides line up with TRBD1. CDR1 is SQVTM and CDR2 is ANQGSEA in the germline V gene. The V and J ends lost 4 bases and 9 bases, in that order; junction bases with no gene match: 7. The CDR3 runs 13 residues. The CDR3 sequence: CSVGETGGRPQHF. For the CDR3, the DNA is TGCAGCGTTGGTGAGACAGGGGGGCGGCCCCAGCATTTT.

The CDR3 DNA reads as TGTGCCAGCAGTTCTCCGGGACTTCCCTATTTCGAGCAGTACTTC. It yields the protein CASSSPGLPYFEQYF. The chain joins TRBV6-5 to TRBJ2-7, with a possible D match to TRBD2 (6 bases). The germline CDR1 and CDR2 sequences are MNHEY and SVGAGI. The CDR3 spans 15 residues. Trimming pared 4 bases from V and 6 bases from J, leaving 19 bases between.

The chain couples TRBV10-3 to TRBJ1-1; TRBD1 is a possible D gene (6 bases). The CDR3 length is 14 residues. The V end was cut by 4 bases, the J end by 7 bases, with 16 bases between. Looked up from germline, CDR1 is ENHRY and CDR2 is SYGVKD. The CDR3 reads CAISVFTGLGEAFF. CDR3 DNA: TGTGCCATCAGTGTCTTCACAGGGCTCGGTGAAGCTTTCTTT.

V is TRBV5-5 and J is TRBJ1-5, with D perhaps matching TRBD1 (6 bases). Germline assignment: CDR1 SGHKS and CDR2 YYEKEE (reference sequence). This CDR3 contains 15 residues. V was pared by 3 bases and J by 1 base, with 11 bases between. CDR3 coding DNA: TGTGCCAGCAGCTGGGGGACACCCAGCAATCAGCCCCAGCATTTT. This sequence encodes CASSWGTPSNQPQHF.

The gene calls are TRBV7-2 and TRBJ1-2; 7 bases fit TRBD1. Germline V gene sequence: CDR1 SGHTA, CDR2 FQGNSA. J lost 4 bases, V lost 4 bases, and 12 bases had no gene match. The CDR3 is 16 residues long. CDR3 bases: TGTGCCAGCAGCTCCAGGAATGCCGGGACAGCCTATGGCTACACCTTC. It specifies CASSSRNAGTAYGYTF.

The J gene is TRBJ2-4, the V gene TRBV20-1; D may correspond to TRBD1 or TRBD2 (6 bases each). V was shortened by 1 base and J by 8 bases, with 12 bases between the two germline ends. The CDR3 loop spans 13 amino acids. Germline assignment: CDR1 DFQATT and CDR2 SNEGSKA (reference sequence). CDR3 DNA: TGCAGTGCTAGAGGGGGGGCGCCGGACATTCAGTACTTC. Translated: CSARGGAPDIQYF.

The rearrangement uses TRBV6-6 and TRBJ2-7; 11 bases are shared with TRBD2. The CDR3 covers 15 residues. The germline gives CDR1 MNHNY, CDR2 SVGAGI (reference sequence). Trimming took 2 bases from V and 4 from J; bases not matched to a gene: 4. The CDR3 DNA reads TGTGCCAGCAGTTACCCGGGACTAGCGGAATACGAGCAGTACTTC. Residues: CASSYPGLAEYEQYF.